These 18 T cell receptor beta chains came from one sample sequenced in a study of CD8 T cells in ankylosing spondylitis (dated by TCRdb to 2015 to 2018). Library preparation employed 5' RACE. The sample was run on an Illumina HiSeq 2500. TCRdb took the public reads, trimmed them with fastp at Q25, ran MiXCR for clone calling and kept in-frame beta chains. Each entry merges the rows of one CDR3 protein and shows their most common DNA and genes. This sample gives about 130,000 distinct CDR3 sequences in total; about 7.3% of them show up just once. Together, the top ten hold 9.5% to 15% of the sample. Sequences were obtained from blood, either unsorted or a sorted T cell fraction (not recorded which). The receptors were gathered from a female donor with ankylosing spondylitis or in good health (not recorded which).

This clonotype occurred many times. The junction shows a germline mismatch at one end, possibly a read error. CDR3 residues: CASSPGTGPTDTQYF. The CDR3, as DNA: TGTGCTAGCAGCCCCGGGACAGGGCCCACAGATACGCAGTATTTT. The chain has TRBV7-7 and TRBJ2-3, with 9 bases matching TRBD1. Germline V gene data show CDR1 as SSHAT and CDR2 as FNYEAQ (reference sequence). The CDR3 consists of 15 residues.

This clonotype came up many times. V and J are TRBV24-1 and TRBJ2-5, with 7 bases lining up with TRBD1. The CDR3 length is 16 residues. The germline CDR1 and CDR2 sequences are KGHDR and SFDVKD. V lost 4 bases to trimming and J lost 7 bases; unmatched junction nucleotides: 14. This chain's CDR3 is CATSDNSGGRDVTQYF. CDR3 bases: TGTGCCACCAGTGACAACTCAGGGGGTCGGGATGTGACCCAGTACTTC.

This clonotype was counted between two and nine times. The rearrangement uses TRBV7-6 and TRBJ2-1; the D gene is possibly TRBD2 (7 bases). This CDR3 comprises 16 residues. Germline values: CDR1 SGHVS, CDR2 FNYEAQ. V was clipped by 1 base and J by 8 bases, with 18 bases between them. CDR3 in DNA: TGTGCCAGCAGCTTAGGCTCGGCGGGGGCCCGGGATGAGCAGTTCTTC. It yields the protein CASSLGSAGARDEQFF.

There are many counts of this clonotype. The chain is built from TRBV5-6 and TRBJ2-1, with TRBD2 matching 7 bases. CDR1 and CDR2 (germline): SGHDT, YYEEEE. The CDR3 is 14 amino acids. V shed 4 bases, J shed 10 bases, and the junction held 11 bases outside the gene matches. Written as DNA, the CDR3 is TGTGCCAGCAGCGCACCCCCCGGGAGGCGGGAGCAGTTCTTC. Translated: CASSAPPGRREQFF.

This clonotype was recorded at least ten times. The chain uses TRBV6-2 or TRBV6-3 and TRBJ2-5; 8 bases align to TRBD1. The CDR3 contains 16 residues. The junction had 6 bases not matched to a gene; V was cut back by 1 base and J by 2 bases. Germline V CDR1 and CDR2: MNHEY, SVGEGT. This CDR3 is CASSYWQRQGQETQYF. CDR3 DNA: TGTGCCAGCAGTTACTGGCAGAGACAGGGGCAAGAGACCCAGTACTTC.

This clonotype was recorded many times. CDR3 amino acids: CASSGGTDNSYEQYF. The CDR3 DNA follows: TGCGCCAGCAGCGGAGGGACCGATAATTCCTACGAGCAGTACTTC. The chain has TRBV5-1 and TRBJ2-7; D is perhaps TRBD2 (6 bases). Trimming removed 4 bases from V and 1 base from J, with 15 bases in between. This CDR3 has 15 amino acids. CDR1 and CDR2 (germline): SGHRS, YFSETQ. The full variable domain, with the rest looked up from reference TRBV5-1 and TRBJ2-7, is KAGVTQTPRYLIKTRGQQVTLSCSPISGHRSVSWYQQTPGQGLQFLFEYFSETQRNKGNFPGRFSGRQFSNSRSEMNVSTLELGDSALYLCASSGGTDNSYEQYFGPGTRLTVT.

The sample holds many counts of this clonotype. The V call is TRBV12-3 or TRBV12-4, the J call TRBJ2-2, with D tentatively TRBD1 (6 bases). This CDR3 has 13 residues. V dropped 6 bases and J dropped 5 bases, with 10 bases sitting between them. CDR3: CASRPGVTGELFF. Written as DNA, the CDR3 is TGTGCCAGCAGACCAGGGGTTACCGGGGAGCTGTTTTTT.

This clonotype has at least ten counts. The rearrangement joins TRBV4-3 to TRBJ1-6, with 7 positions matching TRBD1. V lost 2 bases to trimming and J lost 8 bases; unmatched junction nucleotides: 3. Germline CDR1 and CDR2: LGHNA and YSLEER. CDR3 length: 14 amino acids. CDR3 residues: CASSQRDRDSPLHF. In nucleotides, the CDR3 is TGCGCCAGCAGCCAACGGGACAGAGATTCACCCCTCCACTTT.

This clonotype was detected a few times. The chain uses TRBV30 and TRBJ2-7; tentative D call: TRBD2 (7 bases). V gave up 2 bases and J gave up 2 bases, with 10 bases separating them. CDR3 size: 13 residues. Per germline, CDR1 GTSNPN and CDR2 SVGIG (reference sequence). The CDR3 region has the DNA TGTGCCTGGAGTCGGCGGGGGCCCTACGAGCAGTACTTC. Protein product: CAWSRRGPYEQYF.

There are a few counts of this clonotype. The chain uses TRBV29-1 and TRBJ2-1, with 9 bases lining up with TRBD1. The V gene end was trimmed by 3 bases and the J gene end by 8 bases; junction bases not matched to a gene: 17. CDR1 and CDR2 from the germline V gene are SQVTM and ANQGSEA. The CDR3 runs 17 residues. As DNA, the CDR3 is TGCAGCGTTGACGCTAGAGCTCGGACAGGGGTTCGGGATGAGCAGTTCTTC. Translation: CSVDARARTGVRDEQFF.

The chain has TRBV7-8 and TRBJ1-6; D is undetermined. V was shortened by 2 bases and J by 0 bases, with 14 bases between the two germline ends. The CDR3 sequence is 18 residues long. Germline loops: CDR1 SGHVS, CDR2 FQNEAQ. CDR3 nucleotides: TGTGCCAGCAGCTTATCACAGTCCGGGAGCTCCTATAATTCACCCCTCCACTTT. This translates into CASSLSQSGSSYNSPLHF. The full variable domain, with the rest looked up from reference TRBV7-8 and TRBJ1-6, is GAGVSQSPRYKVAKRGQDVALRCDPISGHVSLFWYQQALGQGPEFLTYFQNEAQLDKSGLPSDRFFAERPEGSVSTLKIQRTQQEDSAVYLCASSLSQSGSSYNSPLHFGNGTRLTVT.

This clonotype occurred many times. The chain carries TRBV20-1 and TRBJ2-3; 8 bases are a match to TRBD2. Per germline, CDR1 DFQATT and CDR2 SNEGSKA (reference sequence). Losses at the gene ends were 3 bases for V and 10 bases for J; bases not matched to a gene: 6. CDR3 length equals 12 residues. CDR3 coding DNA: TGCAGTGCTAGGGTTAGAGCGGGGGCGCAGTATTTT. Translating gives CSARVRAGAQYF.

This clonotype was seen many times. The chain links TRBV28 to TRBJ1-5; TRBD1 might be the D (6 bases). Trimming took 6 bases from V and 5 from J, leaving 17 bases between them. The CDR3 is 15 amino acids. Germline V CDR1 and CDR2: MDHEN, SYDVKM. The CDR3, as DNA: TGTGCCAGCAGACCTCCCGGACAGTTCTATCAGCCCCAGCATTTT. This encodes CASRPPGQFYQPQHF.

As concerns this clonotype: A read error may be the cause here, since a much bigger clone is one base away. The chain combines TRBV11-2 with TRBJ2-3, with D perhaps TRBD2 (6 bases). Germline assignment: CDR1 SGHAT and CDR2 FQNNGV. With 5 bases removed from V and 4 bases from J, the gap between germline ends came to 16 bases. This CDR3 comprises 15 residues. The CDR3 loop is CASSADYRRPDTQYF. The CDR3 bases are TGTGCCAGCAGCGCGGACTACCGCCGGCCAGATACGCAGTATTTT.

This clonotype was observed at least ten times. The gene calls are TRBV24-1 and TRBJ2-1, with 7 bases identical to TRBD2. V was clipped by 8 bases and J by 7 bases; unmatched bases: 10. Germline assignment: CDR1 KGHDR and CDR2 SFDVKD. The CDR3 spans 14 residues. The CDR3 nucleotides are TGTGCCACCATTTTGGGACTACAATCGAATGAGCAGTTCTTC. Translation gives CATILGLQSNEQFF.

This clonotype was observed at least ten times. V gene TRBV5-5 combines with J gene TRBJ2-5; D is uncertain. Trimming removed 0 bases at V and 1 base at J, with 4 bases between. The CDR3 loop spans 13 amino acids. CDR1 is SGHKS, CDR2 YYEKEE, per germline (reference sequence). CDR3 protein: CASSLDVQETQYF. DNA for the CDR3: TGTGCCAGCAGCTTGGACGTCCAAGAGACCCAGTACTTC.

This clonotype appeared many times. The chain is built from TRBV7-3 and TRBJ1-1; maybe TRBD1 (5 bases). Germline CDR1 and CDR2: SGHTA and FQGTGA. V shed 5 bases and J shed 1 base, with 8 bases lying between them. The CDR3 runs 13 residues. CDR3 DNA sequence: TGTGCCAGCAGCATGGACACGAACACTGAAGCTTTCTTT. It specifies CASSMDTNTEAFF.

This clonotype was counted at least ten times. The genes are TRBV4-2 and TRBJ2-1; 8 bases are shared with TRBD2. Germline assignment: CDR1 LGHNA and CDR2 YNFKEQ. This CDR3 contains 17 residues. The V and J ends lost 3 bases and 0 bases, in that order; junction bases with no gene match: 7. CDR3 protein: CASSQRERGSSYNEQFF. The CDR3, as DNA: TGTGCCAGCAGCCAGAGAGAGCGGGGGAGCTCCTACAATGAGCAGTTCTTC.